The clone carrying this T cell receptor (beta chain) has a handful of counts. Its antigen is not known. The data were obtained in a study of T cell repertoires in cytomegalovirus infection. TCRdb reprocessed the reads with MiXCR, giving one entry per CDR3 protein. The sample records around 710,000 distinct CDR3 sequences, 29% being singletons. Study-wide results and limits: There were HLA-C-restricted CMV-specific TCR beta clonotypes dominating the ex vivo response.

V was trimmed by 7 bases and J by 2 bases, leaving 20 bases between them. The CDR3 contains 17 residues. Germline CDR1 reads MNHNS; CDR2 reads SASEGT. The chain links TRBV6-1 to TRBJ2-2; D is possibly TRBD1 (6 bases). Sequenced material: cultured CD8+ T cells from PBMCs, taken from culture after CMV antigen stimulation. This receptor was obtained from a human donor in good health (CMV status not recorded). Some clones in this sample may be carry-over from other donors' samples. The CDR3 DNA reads TGTGCCAGCACTATGTGGGGGCTTACCGAAAACACCGGGGAGCTGTTTTTT. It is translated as CASTMWGLTENTGELFF.